This T cell receptor (beta chain) was captured in a study of blood T cell repertoires in COVID-19. About the research overall: Samples of COVID-19 (acute and convalescent) were obtained from the United States, Italy and Spain. Sample material is recorded as cDNA or gDNA derived from T cells, B-cell-depleted T cells, or PBMCs.

Per the study methods: It was from reference gene primer amplification that nucleated cell counts were estimated. Clones were sequenced by immunoSEQ multiplex PCR, and TCRdb holds only the in-frame ones, with some missing. That table supplies the V and J calls and clone size; D and trimming were determined from the DNA. Of around 140,000 clones in the sample, roughly 82% were seen once. This CDR3 is 15 amino acids long. Germline-derived CDR1 and CDR2 are SGDLS and YYNGEE. V gave up 4 bases and J gave up 0 bases; unmatched junction bases: 5. This chain links TRBV9 with TRBJ1-1, with 8 nucleotides matching TRBD1. The TCR was taken from a human donor in a cohort sampled during active COVID-19. Input material: peripheral blood. CDR3 DNA: TGTGCCAGCAGCACAGACAGGGGCATGAACACTGAAGCTTTCTTT. It translates to CASSTDRGMNTEAFF.